Following are 4 T cell receptor beta chains from one sample sequenced in a study of control samples from healthy donors and cancer patients (dated by TCRdb to 2019 to 2021). Receptors were amplified or captured by the immunoSEQ multiplex PCR assay. TCRdb took this table from immuneACCESS and kept in-frame rearrangements with V and J called. Such tables lack part of the clones; where checked against another copy, unresolved V genes explain under half of the gap, and the rest is unexplained. This sample comprises tens of thousands of clones, around 91% of them detected only once. Of the sample, less than 20% is held by the ten largest clones. The sequenced sample was blood. The receptors shown here come from a man aged 25-45 years in good health.

The chain carries TRBV2 and TRBJ1-4, with D tentatively TRBD1 (5 bases). Per germline, CDR1 SNHLY and CDR2 FYNNEI. Trimming left V 7 bases short and J 0 bases short, with 12 bases between. The CDR3 loop spans 15 amino acids. CDR3 region: CASNIRDSTNEKLFF. The DNA of the CDR3 is TGTGCCAGCAACATTAGGGACTCAACTAATGAAAAACTGTTTTTT.

The V and J genes are TRBV4-1 and TRBJ2-3; TRBD2 matches 10 bases. The CDR3 is 16 residues long. CDR1 and CDR2 from the germline V gene are MGHRA and YSYEKL. Germline trimming cut 4 bases from V and 0 bases from J; bases unmatched to any gene: 4. The CDR3 protein is CASSRTTSGSTDTQYF. CDR3 nucleotide sequence: TGCGCCAGCAGCCGAACGACTAGCGGGAGCACAGATACGCAGTATTTT.

The rearrangement uses TRBV12-3 or TRBV12-4 and TRBJ2-7; a weak D match, TRBD1 (6 bases). This CDR3 is 13 amino acids long. The germline V and J ends were trimmed by 3 bases and 7 bases, with 13 bases remaining between them. As DNA, the CDR3 is TGTGCCAGCAGTTTGTCCCCCAGGGGAGAGCAGTACTTC. It codes for CASSLSPRGEQYF.

The chain uses TRBV6-2 or TRBV6-3 and TRBJ1-5; 8 bases align to TRBD1. The length of the CDR3 is 18 residues. The V gene's germline CDR1 is MNHEY and CDR2 SVGEGT. Trimming took 6 bases from V and 7 from J; bases not matched to a gene: 20. CDR3 coding DNA: TGTGCCAGCAGCGCTGGAAAACAGGGGGGCGATGGAGGCCAGCCCCAGCATTTT. Its protein is CASSAGKQGGDGGQPQHF.